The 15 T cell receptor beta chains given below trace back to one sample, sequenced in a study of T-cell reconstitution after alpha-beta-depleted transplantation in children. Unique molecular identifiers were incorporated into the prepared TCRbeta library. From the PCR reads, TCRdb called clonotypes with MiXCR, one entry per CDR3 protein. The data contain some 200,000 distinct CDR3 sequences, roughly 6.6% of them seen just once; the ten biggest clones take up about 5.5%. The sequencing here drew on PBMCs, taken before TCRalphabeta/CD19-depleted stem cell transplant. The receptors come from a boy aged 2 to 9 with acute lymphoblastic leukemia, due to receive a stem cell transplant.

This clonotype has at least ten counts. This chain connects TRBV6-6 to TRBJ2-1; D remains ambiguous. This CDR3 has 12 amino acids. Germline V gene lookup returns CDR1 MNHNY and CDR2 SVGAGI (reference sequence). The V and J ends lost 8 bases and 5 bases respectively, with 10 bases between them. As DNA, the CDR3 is TGTGCCAGCTCGATAAATCACAATGAGCAGTTCTTC. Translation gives CASSINHNEQFF.

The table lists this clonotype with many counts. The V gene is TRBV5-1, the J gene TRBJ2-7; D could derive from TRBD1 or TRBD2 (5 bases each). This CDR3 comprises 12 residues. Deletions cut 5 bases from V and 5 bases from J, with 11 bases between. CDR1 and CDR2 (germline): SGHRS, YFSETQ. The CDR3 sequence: CASRRDVDEQYF. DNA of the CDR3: TGCGCCAGCAGAAGGGACGTCGACGAGCAGTACTTC.

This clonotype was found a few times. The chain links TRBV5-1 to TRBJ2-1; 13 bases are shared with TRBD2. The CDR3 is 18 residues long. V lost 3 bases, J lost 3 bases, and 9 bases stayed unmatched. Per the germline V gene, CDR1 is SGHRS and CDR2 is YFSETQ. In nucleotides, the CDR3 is TGCGCCAGCAGCTCTCGGACTAGCGGGAGATCCCGCTACAATGAGCAGTTCTTC. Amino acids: CASSSRTSGRSRYNEQFF.

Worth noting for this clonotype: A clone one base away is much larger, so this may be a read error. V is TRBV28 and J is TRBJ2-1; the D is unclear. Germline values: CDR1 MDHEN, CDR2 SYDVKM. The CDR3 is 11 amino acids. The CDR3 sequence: CASSPLVEKFF. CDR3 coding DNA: TGTGCCAGCAGTCCCCTGGTTGAGAAGTTCTTC. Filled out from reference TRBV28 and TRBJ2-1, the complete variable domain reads DVKVTQSSRYLVKRTGEKVFLECVQDMDHENMFWYRQDPGLGLRLIYFSYDVKMKEKGDIPEGYSVSREKKERFSLILESASTNQTSMYLCASSPLVEKFFGPGTRLTVL.

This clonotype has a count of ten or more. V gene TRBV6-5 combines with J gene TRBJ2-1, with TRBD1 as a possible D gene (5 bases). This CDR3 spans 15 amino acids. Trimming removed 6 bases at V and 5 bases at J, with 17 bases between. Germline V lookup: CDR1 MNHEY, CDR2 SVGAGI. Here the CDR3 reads CASSPTGASDNEQFF. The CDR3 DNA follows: TGTGCCAGCAGCCCCACAGGAGCTTCCGACAATGAGCAGTTCTTC.

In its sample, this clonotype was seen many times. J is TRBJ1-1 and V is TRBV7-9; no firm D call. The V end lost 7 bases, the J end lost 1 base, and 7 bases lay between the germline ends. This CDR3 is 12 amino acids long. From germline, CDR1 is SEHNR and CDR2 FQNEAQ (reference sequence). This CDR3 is CASTLGNTEAFF. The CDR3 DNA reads TGTGCCAGCACCCTCGGGAACACTGAAGCTTTCTTT.

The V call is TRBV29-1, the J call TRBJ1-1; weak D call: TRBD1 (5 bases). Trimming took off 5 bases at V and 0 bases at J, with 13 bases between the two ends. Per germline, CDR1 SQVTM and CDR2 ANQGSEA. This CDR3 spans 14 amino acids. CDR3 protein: CSVRGVDMNTEAFF. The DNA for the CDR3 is TGCAGCGTTAGAGGGGTCGACATGAACACTGAAGCTTTCTTT.

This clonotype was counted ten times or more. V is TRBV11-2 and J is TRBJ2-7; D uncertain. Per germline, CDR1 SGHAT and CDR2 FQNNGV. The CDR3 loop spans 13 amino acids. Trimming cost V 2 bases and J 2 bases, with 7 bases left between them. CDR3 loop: CASSLMYTYEQYF. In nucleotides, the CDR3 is TGTGCCAGCAGCTTAATGTACACCTACGAGCAGTACTTC.

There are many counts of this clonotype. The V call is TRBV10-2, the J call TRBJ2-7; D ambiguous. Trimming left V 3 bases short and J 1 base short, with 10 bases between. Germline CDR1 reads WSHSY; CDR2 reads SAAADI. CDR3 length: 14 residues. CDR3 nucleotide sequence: TGCGCCAGCAGTGACCCCGGGTTGTCCTACGAGCAGTACTTC. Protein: CASSDPGLSYEQYF.

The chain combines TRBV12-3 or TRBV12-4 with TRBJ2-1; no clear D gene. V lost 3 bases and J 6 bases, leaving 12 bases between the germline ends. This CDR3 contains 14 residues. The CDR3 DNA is TGTGCCAGCAGTTTGATGATGACCGGCAATGAGCAGTTCTTC. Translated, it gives CASSLMMTGNEQFF.

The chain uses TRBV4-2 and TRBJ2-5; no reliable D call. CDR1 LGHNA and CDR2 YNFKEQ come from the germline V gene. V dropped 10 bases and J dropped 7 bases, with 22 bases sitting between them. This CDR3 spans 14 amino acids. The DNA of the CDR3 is TGTGCCATGGGCCCCGGGCTCCTCGAAGTGACCCAGTACTTC. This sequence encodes CAMGPGLLEVTQYF.

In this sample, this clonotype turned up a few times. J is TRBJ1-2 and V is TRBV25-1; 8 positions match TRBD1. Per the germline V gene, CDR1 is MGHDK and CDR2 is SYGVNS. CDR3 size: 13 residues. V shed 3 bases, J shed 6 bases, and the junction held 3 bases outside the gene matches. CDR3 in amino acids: CASSDDRGDGYTF. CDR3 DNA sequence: TGTGCCAGCAGTGATGACAGGGGTGATGGCTACACCTTC.

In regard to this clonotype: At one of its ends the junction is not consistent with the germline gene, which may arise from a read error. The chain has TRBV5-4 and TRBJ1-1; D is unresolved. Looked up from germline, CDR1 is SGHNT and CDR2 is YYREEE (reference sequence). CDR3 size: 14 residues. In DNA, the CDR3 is TGCGCCATCAGCTTGAGGCTGGAAGACACTGAAGCTTTCTTT. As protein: CAISLRLEDTEAFF.

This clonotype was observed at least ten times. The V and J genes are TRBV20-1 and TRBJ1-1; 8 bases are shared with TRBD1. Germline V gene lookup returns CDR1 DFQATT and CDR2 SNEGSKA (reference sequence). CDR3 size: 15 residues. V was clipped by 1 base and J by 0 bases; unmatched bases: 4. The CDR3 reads CSARVDRGMNTEAFF. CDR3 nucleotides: TGCAGTGCTAGAGTCGACAGGGGAATGAACACTGAAGCTTTCTTT.

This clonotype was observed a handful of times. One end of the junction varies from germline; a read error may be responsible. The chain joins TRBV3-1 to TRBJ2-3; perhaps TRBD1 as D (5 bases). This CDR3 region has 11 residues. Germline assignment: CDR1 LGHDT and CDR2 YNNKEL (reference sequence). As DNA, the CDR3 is TGTGCCAGCACCCAAGGGGTTACGCAGTATTTT. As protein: CASTQGVTQYF.